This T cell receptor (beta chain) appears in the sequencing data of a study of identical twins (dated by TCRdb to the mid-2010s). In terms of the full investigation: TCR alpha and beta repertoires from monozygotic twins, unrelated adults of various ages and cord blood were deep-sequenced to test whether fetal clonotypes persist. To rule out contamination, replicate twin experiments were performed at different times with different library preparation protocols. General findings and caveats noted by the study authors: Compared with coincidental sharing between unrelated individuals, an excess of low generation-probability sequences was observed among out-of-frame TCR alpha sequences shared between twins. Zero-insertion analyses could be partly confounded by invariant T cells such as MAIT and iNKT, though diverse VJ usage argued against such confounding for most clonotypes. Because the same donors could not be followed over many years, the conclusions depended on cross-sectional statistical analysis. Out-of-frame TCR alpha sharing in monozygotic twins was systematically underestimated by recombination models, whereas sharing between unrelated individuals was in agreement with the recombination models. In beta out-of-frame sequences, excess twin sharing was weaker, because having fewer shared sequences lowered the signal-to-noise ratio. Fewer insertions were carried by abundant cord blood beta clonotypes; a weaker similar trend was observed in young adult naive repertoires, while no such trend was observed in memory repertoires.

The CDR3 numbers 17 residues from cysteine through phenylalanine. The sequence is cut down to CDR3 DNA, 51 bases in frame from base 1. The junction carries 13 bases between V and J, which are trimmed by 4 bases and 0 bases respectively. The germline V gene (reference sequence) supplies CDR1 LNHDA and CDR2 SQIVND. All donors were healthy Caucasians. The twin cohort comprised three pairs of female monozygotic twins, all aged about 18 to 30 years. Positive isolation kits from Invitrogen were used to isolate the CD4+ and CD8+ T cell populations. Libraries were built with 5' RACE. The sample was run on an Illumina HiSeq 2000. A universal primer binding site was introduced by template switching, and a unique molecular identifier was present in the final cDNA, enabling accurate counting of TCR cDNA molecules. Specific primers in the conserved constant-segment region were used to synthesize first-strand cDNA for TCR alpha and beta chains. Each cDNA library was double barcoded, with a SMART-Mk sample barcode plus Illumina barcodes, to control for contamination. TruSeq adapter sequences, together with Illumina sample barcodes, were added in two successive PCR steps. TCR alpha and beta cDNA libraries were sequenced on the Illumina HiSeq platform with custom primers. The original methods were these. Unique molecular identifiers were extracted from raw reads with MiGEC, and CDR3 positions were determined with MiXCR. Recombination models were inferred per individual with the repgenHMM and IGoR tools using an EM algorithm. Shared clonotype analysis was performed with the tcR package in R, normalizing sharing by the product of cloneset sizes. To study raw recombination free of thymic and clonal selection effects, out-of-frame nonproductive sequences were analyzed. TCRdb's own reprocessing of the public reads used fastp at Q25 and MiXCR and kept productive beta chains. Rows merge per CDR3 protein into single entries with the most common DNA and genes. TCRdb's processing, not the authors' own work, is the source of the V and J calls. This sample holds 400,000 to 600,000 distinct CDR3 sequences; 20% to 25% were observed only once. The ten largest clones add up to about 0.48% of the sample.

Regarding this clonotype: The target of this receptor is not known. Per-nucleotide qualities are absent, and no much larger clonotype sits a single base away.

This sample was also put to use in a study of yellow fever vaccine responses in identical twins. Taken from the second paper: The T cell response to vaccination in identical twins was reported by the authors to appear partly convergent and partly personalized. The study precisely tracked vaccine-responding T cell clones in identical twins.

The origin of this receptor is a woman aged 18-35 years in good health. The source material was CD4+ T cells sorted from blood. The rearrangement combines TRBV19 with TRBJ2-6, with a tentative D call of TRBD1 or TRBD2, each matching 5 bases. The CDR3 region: CASSSQGRTSGANVLTF. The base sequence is TGTGCCAGTAGTAGCCAGGGACGGACCTCTGGGGCCAACGTCCTGACTTTC.